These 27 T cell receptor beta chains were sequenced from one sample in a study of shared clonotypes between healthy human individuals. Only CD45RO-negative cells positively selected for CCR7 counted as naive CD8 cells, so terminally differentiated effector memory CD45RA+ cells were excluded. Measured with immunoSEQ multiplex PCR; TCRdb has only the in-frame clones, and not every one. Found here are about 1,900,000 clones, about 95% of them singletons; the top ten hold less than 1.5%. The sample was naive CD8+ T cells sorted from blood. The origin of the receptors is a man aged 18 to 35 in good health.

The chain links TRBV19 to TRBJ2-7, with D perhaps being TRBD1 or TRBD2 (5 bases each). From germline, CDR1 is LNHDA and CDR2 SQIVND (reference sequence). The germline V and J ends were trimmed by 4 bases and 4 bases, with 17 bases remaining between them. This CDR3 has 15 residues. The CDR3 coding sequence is TGTGCCAGTAGTACCTCCGGGACGCCTGATTACGAGCAGTACTTC. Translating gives CASSTSGTPDYEQYF.

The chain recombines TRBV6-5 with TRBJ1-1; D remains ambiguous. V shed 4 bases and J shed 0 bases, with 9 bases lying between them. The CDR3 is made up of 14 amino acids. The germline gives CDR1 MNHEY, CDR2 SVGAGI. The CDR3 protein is CASSLGMLNTEAFF. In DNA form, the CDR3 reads TGTGCCAGCAGTTTGGGGATGTTGAACACTGAAGCTTTCTTT.

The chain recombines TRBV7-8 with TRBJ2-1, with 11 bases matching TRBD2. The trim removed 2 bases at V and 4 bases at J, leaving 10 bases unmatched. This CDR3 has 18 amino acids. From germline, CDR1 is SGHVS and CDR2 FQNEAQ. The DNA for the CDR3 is TGTGCCAGCAGCTTACAGGTAGCGGGGGGGCCAGGGTACAATGAGCAGTTCTTC. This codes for CASSLQVAGGPGYNEQFF.

The CDR3 region is CASGWVLRDSPLHF. The CDR3 bases are TGCGCCAGCGGATGGGTCTTAAGAGATTCACCCCTCCACTTT. The gene calls are TRBV10-2 and TRBJ1-6; no clear D gene. Germline CDR1 and CDR2: WSHSY and SAAADI. The CDR3 extends over 14 amino acids. V lost 8 bases, J lost 8 bases, and 16 bases lay in between.

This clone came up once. CDR3 in DNA: TGTGCCAGCAGTCCCTATGGACCTTCCTACGAGCAGTACTTC. Protein sequence: CASSPYGPSYEQYF. The chain uses TRBV27 and TRBJ2-7; no clear D. Germline loops: CDR1 MNHEY, CDR2 SMNVEV (reference sequence). The CDR3 consists of 14 residues. Trimming cost V 5 bases and J 1 base, with 12 bases left between them.

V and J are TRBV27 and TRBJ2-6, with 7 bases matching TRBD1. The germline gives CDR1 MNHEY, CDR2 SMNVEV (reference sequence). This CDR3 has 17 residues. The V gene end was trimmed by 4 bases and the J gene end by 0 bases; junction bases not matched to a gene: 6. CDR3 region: CASSSDRLASGANVLTF. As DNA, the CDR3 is TGTGCCAGCAGTTCGGACAGGTTAGCCTCTGGGGCCAACGTCCTGACTTTC. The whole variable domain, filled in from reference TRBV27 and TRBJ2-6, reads EAQVTQNPRYLITVTGKKLTVTCSQNMNHEYMSWYRQDPGLGLRQIYYSMNVEVTDKGDVPEGYKVSRKEKRNFPLILESPSPNQTSLYFCASSSDRLASGANVLTFGAGSRLTVL.

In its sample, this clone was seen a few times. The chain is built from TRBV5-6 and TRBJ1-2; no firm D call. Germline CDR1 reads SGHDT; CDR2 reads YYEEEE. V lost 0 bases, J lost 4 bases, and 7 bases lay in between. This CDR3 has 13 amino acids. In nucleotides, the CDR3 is TGTGCCAGCAGCTTGGGACACGGCTATGGCTACACCTTC. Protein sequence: CASSLGHGYGYTF. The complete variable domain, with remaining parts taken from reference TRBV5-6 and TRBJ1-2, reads DAGVTQSPTHLIKTRGQQVTLRCSPKSGHDTVSWYQQALGQGPQFIFQYYEEEERQRGNFPDRFSGHQFPNYSSELNVNALLLGDSALYLCASSLGHGYGYTFGSGTRLTVV.

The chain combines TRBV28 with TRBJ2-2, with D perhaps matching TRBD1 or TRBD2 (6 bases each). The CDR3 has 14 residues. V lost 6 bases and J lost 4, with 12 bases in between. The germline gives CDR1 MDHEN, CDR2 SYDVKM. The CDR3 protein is CASRMGGSTGELFF. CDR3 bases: TGTGCCAGCAGAATGGGGGGCAGCACCGGGGAGCTGTTTTTT.

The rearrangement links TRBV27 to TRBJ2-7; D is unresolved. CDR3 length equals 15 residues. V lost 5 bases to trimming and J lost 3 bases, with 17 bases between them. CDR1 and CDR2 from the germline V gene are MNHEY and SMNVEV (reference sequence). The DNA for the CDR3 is TGTGCCAGCAGTCCTATTGGCGAAATCCGCTACGAGCAGTACTTC. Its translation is CASSPIGEIRYEQYF.

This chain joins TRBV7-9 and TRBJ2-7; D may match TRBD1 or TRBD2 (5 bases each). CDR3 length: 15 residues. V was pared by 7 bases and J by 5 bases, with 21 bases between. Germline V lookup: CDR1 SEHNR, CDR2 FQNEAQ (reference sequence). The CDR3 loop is CASTSWDQGINEQYF. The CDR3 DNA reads TGTGCCAGCACCTCATGGGACCAGGGAATCAACGAGCAGTACTTC. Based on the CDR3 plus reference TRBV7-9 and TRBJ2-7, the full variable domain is DTGVSQNPRHKITKRGQNVTFRCDPISEHNRLYWYRQTLGQGPEFLTYFQNEAQLEKSRLLSDRFSAERPKGSFSTLEIQRTEQGDSAMYLCASTSWDQGINEQYFGPGTRLTVT.

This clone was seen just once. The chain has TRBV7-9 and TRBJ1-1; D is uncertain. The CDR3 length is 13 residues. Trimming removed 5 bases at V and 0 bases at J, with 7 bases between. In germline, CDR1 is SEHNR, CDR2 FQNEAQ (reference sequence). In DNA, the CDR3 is TGTGCCAGCAGCCCCCCAGTGAACACTGAAGCTTTCTTT. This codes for CASSPPVNTEAFF.

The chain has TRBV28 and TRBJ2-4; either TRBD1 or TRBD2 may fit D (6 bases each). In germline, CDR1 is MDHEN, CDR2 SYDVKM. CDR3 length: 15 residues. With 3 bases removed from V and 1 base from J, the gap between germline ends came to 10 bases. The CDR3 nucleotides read TGTGCCAGCAGTTTGGAGGGGGTGGCCAAAAACATTCAGTACTTC. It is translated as CASSLEGVAKNIQYF.

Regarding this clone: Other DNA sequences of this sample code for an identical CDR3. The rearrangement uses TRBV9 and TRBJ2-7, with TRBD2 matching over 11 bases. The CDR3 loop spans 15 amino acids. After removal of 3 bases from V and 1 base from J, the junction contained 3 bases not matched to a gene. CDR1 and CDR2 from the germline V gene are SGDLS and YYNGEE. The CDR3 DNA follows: TGTGCCAGCAGCGAAGGACTAGCGGGTTCCTACGAGCAGTACTTC. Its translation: CASSEGLAGSYEQYF.

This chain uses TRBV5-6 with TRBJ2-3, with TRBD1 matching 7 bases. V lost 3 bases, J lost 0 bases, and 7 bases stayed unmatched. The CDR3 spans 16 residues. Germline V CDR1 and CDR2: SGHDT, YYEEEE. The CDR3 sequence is CASSYPTGVSTDTQYF. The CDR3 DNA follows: TGTGCCAGCAGCTATCCCACAGGGGTTAGCACAGATACGCAGTATTTT.

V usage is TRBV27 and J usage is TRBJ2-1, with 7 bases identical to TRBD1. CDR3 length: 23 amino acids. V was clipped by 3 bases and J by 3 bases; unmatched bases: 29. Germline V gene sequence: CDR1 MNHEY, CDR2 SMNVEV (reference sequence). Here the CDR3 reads CASSLTPIPPYPNRGTLYNEQFF. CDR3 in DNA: TGTGCCAGCAGTTTGACCCCCATCCCACCTTACCCTAACAGGGGCACCCTCTACAATGAGCAGTTCTTC.

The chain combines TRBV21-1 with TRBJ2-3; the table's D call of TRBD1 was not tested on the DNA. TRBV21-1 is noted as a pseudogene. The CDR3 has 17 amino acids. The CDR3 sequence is CASSKRVGTGESDTQYF. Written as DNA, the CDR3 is TGTGCCAGCAGCAAAAGGGTGGGGACAGGGGAGTCAGATACGCAGTATTTT.

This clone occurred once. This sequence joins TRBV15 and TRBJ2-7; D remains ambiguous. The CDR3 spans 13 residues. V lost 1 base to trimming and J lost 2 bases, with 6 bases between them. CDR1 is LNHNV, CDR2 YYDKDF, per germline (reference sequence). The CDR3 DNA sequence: TGTGCCACCAGCAGAGGGCAACCCTACGAGCAGTACTTC. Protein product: CATSRGQPYEQYF.

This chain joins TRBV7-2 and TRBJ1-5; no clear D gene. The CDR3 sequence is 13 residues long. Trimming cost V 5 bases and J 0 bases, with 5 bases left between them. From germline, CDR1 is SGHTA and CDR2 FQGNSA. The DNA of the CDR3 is TGTGCCAGCAGCGTTAATAGCAATCAGCCCCAGCATTTT. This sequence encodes CASSVNSNQPQHF.

The CDR3 DNA follows: TGCAGCGTTGGGGTAGCGGGTCCCACAGATACGCAGTATTTT. Protein sequence: CSVGVAGPTDTQYF. V is TRBV29-1 and J is TRBJ2-3; 7 bases line up with TRBD2. Unmatched junction bases numbered 6, after V lost 4 bases and J lost 2 bases. Looked up from germline, CDR1 is SQVTM and CDR2 is ANQGSEA. The CDR3 length is 14 residues.

The CDR3 nucleotides are TGTGCCATCAGTGGAAGAGACACTGAAGCTTTCTTT. Its translation: CAISGRDTEAFF. The J gene is TRBJ1-1, the V gene TRBV10-3; no definite D call. In germline, CDR1 is ENHRY, CDR2 SYGVKD. The germline V and J ends were trimmed by 4 bases and 3 bases, with 6 bases remaining between them. The CDR3 is 12 amino acids.

The CDR3 protein is CASSLQGVTEAFF. DNA of the CDR3: TGTGCCAGCAGCCTTCAGGGTGTCACTGAAGCTTTCTTT. The V gene is TRBV14, the J gene TRBJ1-1; maybe TRBD1 (5 bases). CDR1 is SGHDN, CDR2 FVKESK, per germline. V was trimmed by 4 bases and J by 4 bases, leaving 10 bases between them. The CDR3 totals 13 residues.

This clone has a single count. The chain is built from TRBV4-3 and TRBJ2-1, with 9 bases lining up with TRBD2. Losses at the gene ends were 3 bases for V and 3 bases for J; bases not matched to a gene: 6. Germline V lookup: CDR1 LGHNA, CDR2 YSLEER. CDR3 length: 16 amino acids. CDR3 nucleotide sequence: TGCGCCAGCAGCCAGAGTCTAGCGGGAAACTACAATGAGCAGTTCTTC. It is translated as CASSQSLAGNYNEQFF.

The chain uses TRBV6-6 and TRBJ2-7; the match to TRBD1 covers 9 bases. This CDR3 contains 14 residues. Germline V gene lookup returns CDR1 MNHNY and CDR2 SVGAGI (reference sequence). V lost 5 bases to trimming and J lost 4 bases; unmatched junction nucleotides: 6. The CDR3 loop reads CASSMDRGFYEQYF. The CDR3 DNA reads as TGTGCCAGCAGTATGGACAGGGGTTTTTACGAGCAGTACTTC.

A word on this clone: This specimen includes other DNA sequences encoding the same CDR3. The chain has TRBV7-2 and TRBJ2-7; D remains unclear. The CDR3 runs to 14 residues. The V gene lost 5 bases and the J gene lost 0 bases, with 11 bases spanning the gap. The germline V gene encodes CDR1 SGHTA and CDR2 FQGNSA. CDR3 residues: CASSLDPSSYEQYF. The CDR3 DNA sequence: TGTGCCAGCAGCCTAGACCCTAGCTCCTACGAGCAGTACTTC.

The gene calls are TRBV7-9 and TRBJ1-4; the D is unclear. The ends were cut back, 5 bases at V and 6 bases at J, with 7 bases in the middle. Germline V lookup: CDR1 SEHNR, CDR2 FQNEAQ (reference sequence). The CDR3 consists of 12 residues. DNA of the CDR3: TGTGCCAGCAGCCCGAAGTATGAAAAACTGTTTTTT. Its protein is CASSPKYEKLFF.

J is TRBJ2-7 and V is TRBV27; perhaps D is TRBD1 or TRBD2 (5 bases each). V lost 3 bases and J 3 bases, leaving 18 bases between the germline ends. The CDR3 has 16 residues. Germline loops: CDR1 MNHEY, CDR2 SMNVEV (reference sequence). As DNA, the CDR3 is TGTGCCAGCAGTTTGGGAGCAGGGTTTGGTAACTACGAGCAGTACTTC. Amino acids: CASSLGAGFGNYEQYF.

As DNA, the CDR3 is TGTGCCAGCAGCTTAGGGACCGGGGGGCAGTTCTTC. The encoded protein is CASSLGTGGQFF. The V and J genes are TRBV7-9 and TRBJ2-1; TRBD2 might be the D (6 bases). The CDR3 length is 12 residues. The V end lost 1 base, the J end lost 12 bases, and 10 bases lay between the germline ends. Per germline, CDR1 SEHNR and CDR2 FQNEAQ (reference sequence).